Described below is a single T cell receptor (beta chain) sequence and its context. Methods used by the authors: Estimated nucleated cell counts came from reference gene primer amplification. Method: immunoSEQ multiplex PCR; TCRdb's copy keeps in-frame clones and lacks some. V, J and clone size are taken as reported in that table, and D and trimming were inferred from the DNA itself. Here the sample spans about 80,000 clones, roughly four fifths being singletons. The source of the sample is a study of blood T cell repertoires in COVID-19. About the study: COVID-19 samples collected from the United States, Italy and Spain covered acute and convalescent phases. PBMCs, B-cell-depleted T cells, or T cells were the source of the cDNA or gDNA that made up the material.

The CDR3 has 17 residues. Germline CDR1 MNHEY, CDR2 SVGEGT. V trimming: 2 bases; J trimming: 2 bases; junction bases outside the gene matches: 8. The sequence was collected from a man at least 80 years old with acute or convalescent COVID-19. V is TRBV6-2 or TRBV6-3 and J is TRBJ2-2, with 7 bases identical to TRBD2. The material sequenced was peripheral blood. For the CDR3, the DNA is TGTGCCAGCAGTTACCCCTGGGGGGGAGGAAACACCGGGGAGCTGTTTTTT. Its translation: CASSYPWGGGNTGELFF.